The next 28 T cell receptor beta chains were all read from a single sample in a study of blood T cell repertoires in COVID-19. The protocol was immunoSEQ multiplex PCR, while the TCRdb copy is restricted to in-frame clones and leaves out a portion. Of about 170,000 clones listed, over 80% are singletons. Sample: peripheral blood. Receptor source: a woman of 80 years or more with active or convalescent COVID-19.

J is TRBJ1-3 and V is TRBV11-3; perhaps TRBD1 as D (6 bases). V lost 5 bases, J lost 4 bases, and 9 bases lay in between. The germline V gene encodes CDR1 SGHNT and CDR2 YENEEA. The CDR3 totals 13 residues. Written as DNA, the CDR3 is TGTGCCAGCAGCCATCAGGGGGGAAACACCATATATTTT. This translates into CASSHQGGNTIYF.

This chain links TRBV7-9 with TRBJ2-1, with 12 bases identical to TRBD2. Germline CDR1 reads SEHNR; CDR2 reads FQNEAQ (reference sequence). Trimming took 5 bases from V and 2 from J; bases not matched to a gene: 10. The CDR3 extends over 18 amino acids. The CDR3 DNA reads as TGTGCCAGCAGCGGGGGACTAGCGGGCCCCGTCCCCTACAATGAGCAGTTCTTC. Amino acids: CASSGGLAGPVPYNEQFF. The full variable domain, completed using reference TRBV7-9 and TRBJ2-1, is DTGVSQNPRHKITKRGQNVTFRCDPISEHNRLYWYRQTLGQGPEFLTYFQNEAQLEKSRLLSDRFSAERPKGSFSTLEIQRTEQGDSAMYLCASSGGLAGPVPYNEQFFGPGTRLTVL.

The chain has TRBV19 and TRBJ1-6; weak D call: TRBD1 (5 bases). The CDR3 is 17 amino acids. Germline CDR1 LNHDA, CDR2 SQIVND (reference sequence). V was trimmed by 10 bases and J by 5 bases, leaving 24 bases between them. CDR3 in DNA: TGTGCCACAAATACTCAGGGAGGTCTCTTTAATAATTCACCCCTCCACTTT. It specifies CATNTQGGLFNNSPLHF.

This chain links TRBV19 with TRBJ1-3; 8 bases line up with TRBD1. The length of the CDR3 is 16 residues. V lost 11 bases, J lost 2 bases, and 14 bases stayed unmatched. Germline CDR1 reads LNHDA; CDR2 reads SQIVND (reference sequence). Here the CDR3 DNA reads TGTGCCGGAACTTCCGGGACAGGAACACCTGGAAACACCATATATTTT. Protein product: CAGTSGTGTPGNTIYF. The complete variable domain, with remaining parts taken from reference TRBV19 and TRBJ1-3, reads DGGITQSPKYLFRKEGQNVTLSCEQNLNHDAMYWYRQDPGQGLRLIYYSQIVNDFQKGDIAEGYSVSREKKESFPLTVTSAQKNPTAFYLCAGTSGTGTPGNTIYFGEGSWLTVV.

This clone was seen once. The chain has TRBV6-4 and TRBJ1-2; TRBD1 aligns across 9 bases. CDR3 size: 14 residues. The germline V gene encodes CDR1 MRHNA and CDR2 SNTAGT. V lost 6 bases to trimming and J lost 3 bases; unmatched junction nucleotides: 5. Here the CDR3 DNA reads TGTGCCAGCAGCCTGGACAGGGGCGACTATGGCTACACCTTC. It translates to CASSLDRGDYGYTF.

The J gene is TRBJ1-6, the V gene TRBV30; D unresolved. The V and J ends lost 7 bases and 0 bases respectively, with 22 bases between them. Germline-derived CDR1 and CDR2 are GTSNPN and SVGIG (reference sequence). CDR3 size: 18 residues. Here the CDR3 DNA reads TGTGCCTCCACAACCGACGAGGCAGTAAGCTCCTATAATTCACCCCTCCACTTT. Amino acids: CASTTDEAVSSYNSPLHF.

The chain has TRBV6-5 and TRBJ1-2; D call uncertain. Trimming left V 4 bases short and J 7 bases short, with 7 bases between. The CDR3 runs 11 residues. Germline V lookup: CDR1 MNHEY, CDR2 SVGAGI. CDR3 in amino acids: CASSSSAGYTF. The CDR3 DNA reads as TGTGCCAGCAGTTCCTCAGCTGGCTACACCTTC.

CDR3 in amino acids: CASSQEGGRLGGDTQYF. The CDR3 nucleotides read TGCGCCAGCAGCCAAGAGGGCGGTAGGCTGGGCGGGGATACGCAGTATTTT. The rearrangement links TRBV4-3 to TRBJ2-3, with a possible D match to TRBD2 (5 bases). V lost 0 bases to trimming and J lost 6 bases, with 19 bases between them. CDR3 length: 17 residues. Germline CDR1 is LGHNA and CDR2 is YSLEER.

The chain couples TRBV30 to TRBJ1-2; D ambiguous. There are 12 residues in the CDR3. V was trimmed by 4 bases and J by 8 bases, leaving 14 bases between them. Germline V CDR1 and CDR2: GTSNPN, SVGIG (reference sequence). The CDR3 bases are TGTGCCTGGACACCGGGAGCGAAGGGCTACACCTTC. Its translation is CAWTPGAKGYTF. Full variable domain (outside the CDR3, taken from reference TRBV30 and TRBJ1-2): SQTIHQWPATLVQPVGSPLSLECTVEGTSNPNLYWYRQAAGRGLQLLFYSVGIGQISSEVPQNLSASRPQDRQFILSSKKLLLSDSGFYLCAWTPGAKGYTFGSGTRLTVV.

This chain connects TRBV30 to TRBJ2-2; D possibly matches TRBD1 or TRBD2 (5 bases each). Trimming stripped 8 bases from V and 6 bases from J, with 13 bases between. Germline V CDR1 and CDR2: GTSNPN, SVGIG (reference sequence). This CDR3 region has 12 residues. CDR3 sequence (DNA): TGTGCCCGGGACCTCAGGTCCGGGGAGCTGTTTTTT. Its protein is CARDLRSGELFF.

The rearrangement links TRBV4-3 to TRBJ1-2; TRBD1 agrees at 10 bases. This CDR3 has 19 residues. V dropped 3 bases and J dropped 4; count of bases not matched to a gene: 17. From germline, CDR1 is LGHNA and CDR2 YSLEER. The CDR3 sequence is CASSHVSGTGAGLVYGYTF. CDR3 nucleotides: TGCGCCAGCAGCCATGTTTCCGGGACAGGGGCGGGTTTAGTCTATGGCTACACCTTC.

The V call is TRBV7-2, the J call TRBJ1-5; 12 bases line up with TRBD1. Germline-derived CDR1 and CDR2 are SGHTA and FQGNSA. J was trimmed by 7 bases and V by 5 bases; bases with no gene match: 6. The CDR3 extends over 15 amino acids. The CDR3 DNA reads TGTGCCAGCAGCCCGGGGACAGGGGGCGTCCAGCCCCAGCATTTT. Protein product: CASSPGTGGVQPQHF.

This chain's CDR3 is CAISEHGRGQPQHF. CDR3 sequence (DNA): TGTGCCATCAGTGAGCATGGGCGGGGCCAGCCCCAGCATTTT. V usage is TRBV10-3 and J usage is TRBJ1-5, with D tentatively TRBD1 (5 bases). V lost 2 bases and J 7 bases, leaving 12 bases between the germline ends. CDR3 length: 14 residues. The germline V gene has CDR1 ENHRY and CDR2 SYGVKD.

The V and J genes are TRBV4-3 and TRBJ1-4; D perhaps matches TRBD1 (5 bases). Germline V gene data show CDR1 as LGHNA and CDR2 as YSLEER. The CDR3 consists of 16 residues. V gave up 4 bases and J gave up 8 bases, with 20 bases separating them. CDR3 coding DNA: TGCGCCAGCAGCCCGGGGTCGGGCGGGGCGGGAGAAAAACTGTTTTTT. This codes for CASSPGSGGAGEKLFF.

The rearrangement links TRBV6-2 or TRBV6-3 to TRBJ2-4; 8 bases agree with TRBD1. This CDR3 is 18 amino acids long. Trimming took 0 bases from V and 1 from J; bases not matched to a gene: 8. Germline V lookup: CDR1 MNHEY, CDR2 SVGEGT. CDR3 region: CASSYSSGGVLAKNIQYF. CDR3 in DNA: TGTGCCAGCAGTTACTCTTCAGGGGGCGTCCTTGCCAAAAACATTCAGTACTTC.

The table lists this clone with a few counts. J is TRBJ1-6 and V is TRBV5-8; 10 bases align to TRBD1. V dropped 3 bases and J dropped 9; count of bases not matched to a gene: 12. Germline V lookup: CDR1 SGHTS, CDR2 YDEGEE. This CDR3 comprises 17 residues. CDR3 sequence: CASSYRGTGARISPLHF. CDR3 sequence (DNA): TGTGCCAGCAGCTACCGAGGGACAGGGGCAAGGATTTCACCCCTCCACTTT.

The chain is built from TRBV9 and TRBJ2-7; TRBD1 matches at 7 bases. V lost 7 bases and J lost 2; bases outside the gene matches: 6. Germline-derived CDR1 and CDR2 are SGDLS and YYNGEE. The CDR3 contains 13 residues. The CDR3 nucleotides are TGTGCCAGCGGGCCCGGGACAGCCTACGAGCAGTACTTC. This codes for CASGPGTAYEQYF.

The sample holds a few counts of this clone. The rearrangement uses TRBV3-1 (or the pseudogene TRBV3-2) and TRBJ1-3; no firm D call. From germline, CDR1 is LGHDT and CDR2 YNNKEL (reference sequence). The CDR3 has 15 amino acids. Deletions cut 1 base from V and 2 bases from J, with 9 bases between. CDR3 loop: CASSQAPQTGNTIYF. In nucleotides, the CDR3 is TGTGCCAGCAGCCAAGCCCCACAAACTGGAAACACCATATATTTT.

The DNA of the CDR3 is TGTGCCAGCAGCTTAAGCGGGCGAAACTATGGCTACACCTTC. This gives the protein CASSLSGRNYGYTF. V usage is TRBV7-2 and J usage is TRBJ1-2; no firm D call. This CDR3 region has 14 residues. Germline V CDR1 and CDR2: SGHTA, FQGNSA. V was pared by 2 bases and J by 2 bases, with 9 bases between.

This clone was detected once. The chain combines TRBV28 with TRBJ1-4; maybe TRBD1 (5 bases). V was clipped by 8 bases and J by 5 bases, with 12 bases between them. Germline-derived CDR1 and CDR2 are MDHEN and SYDVKM. The CDR3 is made up of 13 amino acids. The CDR3 spells CASSLGPNEKLFF. The CDR3 bases are TGTGCCAGCTCACTGGGGCCGAATGAAAAACTGTTTTTT.

The V and J genes are TRBV30 and TRBJ1-6; 10 bases map to TRBD1. V was clipped by 0 bases and J by 9 bases; unmatched bases: 11. Per the germline V gene, CDR1 is GTSNPN and CDR2 is SVGIG (reference sequence). The CDR3 consists of 17 residues. CDR3 in amino acids: CAWSVRSTGGLVSPLHF. DNA of the CDR3: TGTGCCTGGAGTGTACGATCGACAGGGGGCTTAGTTTCACCCCTCCACTTT. The full variable domain, rest sourced from reference TRBV30 and TRBJ1-6, is SQTIHQWPATLVQPVGSPLSLECTVEGTSNPNLYWYRQAAGRGLQLLFYSVGIGQISSEVPQNLSASRPQDRQFILSSKKLLLSDSGFYLCAWSVRSTGGLVSPLHFGNGTRLTVT.

This sequence joins TRBV15 and TRBJ2-5; a possible D gene is TRBD2 (7 bases). Trimming shortened V by 0 bases and J by 2 bases, and 25 bases separated the two germline ends. CDR1 and CDR2 from the germline V gene are LNHNV and YYDKDF (reference sequence). There are 20 residues in the CDR3. CDR3 loop: CATSRDRSAELAGAQETQYF. DNA for the CDR3: TGTGCCACCAGCAGAGATCGATCCGCTGAATTGGCGGGGGCGCAAGAGACCCAGTACTTC.

The rearrangement uses TRBV5-6 and TRBJ2-7; 8 bases fit TRBD1. The germline CDR1 and CDR2 sequences are SGHDT and YYEEEE. The CDR3 is made up of 13 amino acids. V trimming: 4 bases; J trimming: 9 bases; junction bases outside the gene matches: 9. The CDR3 coding sequence is TGTGCCAGCAGCCCGGGGACAGGCCTAGGGCAGTACTTC. This codes for CASSPGTGLGQYF. The full variable domain, in which reference TRBV5-6 and TRBJ2-7 provide the parts outside the CDR3, is DAGVTQSPTHLIKTRGQQVTLRCSPKSGHDTVSWYQQALGQGPQFIFQYYEEEERQRGNFPDRFSGHQFPNYSSELNVNALLLGDSALYLCASSPGTGLGQYFGPGTRLTVT.

This clone was seen only a few times. V usage is TRBV10-3 and J usage is TRBJ1-2; a possible D gene is TRBD1 (5 bases). V was pared by 2 bases and J by 8 bases, with 12 bases between. The CDR3 spans 13 residues. Germline CDR1 and CDR2: ENHRY and SYGVKD. CDR3 protein: CAISETTEVGYTF. In DNA, the CDR3 is TGTGCCATCAGTGAGACGACAGAGGTAGGCTACACCTTC.

The rearrangement uses TRBV5-6 and TRBJ1-1; D is uncertain. Germline lookup yields CDR1 SGHDT and CDR2 YYEEEE. V lost 5 bases and J lost 4, with 12 bases in between. This CDR3 spans 13 amino acids. CDR3 nucleotide sequence: TGTGCCAGCAGTTCCGGGTCCCTCACTGAAGCTTTCTTT. The encoded protein is CASSSGSLTEAFF.

V and J are TRBV7-6 and TRBJ2-7, with 10 bases fitting TRBD1. The CDR3 runs to 15 residues. Per the germline V gene, CDR1 is SGHVS and CDR2 is FNYEAQ. With 4 bases clipped from V and 7 bases from J, the junction kept 10 bases outside the gene matches. CDR3: CASSSETGGEGEQYF. As DNA, the CDR3 is TGTGCCAGCAGCTCCGAGACAGGGGGCGAGGGTGAGCAGTACTTC.

This rearrangement joins TRBV19 to TRBJ2-7; D possibly corresponds to TRBD2 (6 bases). This CDR3 region has 15 residues. In germline, CDR1 is LNHDA, CDR2 SQIVND (reference sequence). Trimming left V 0 bases short and J 1 base short, with 10 bases between. The CDR3 here is CASSIEGAGSYEQYF. CDR3 DNA: TGTGCCAGTAGTATAGAAGGGGCGGGGTCCTACGAGCAGTACTTC.

The chain joins TRBV27 to TRBJ2-1, with 7 bases that match TRBD1. This CDR3 is 15 amino acids long. Losses at the gene ends were 5 bases for V and 1 base for J; bases not matched to a gene: 5. CDR1 MNHEY and CDR2 SMNVEV come from the germline V gene (reference sequence). The CDR3 here is CASSPGDRSYNEQFF. The CDR3, as DNA: TGTGCCAGCAGTCCTGGGGACAGATCCTACAATGAGCAGTTCTTC.